These 24 T cell receptor beta chains were all obtained from the same sample, sequenced in a study of post-analysis software for immune sequencing data. Overall study findings and caveats: In patients, TRBV5-6, TRBV5-1 and TRBV20-1 belonged to five or six TRBV segments found more frequently than in controls.

The TCR beta cDNA libraries carried unique molecular identifiers. Each CDR3 protein is one row after TCRdb ran MiXCR on the PCR reads. Of around 710,000 distinct CDR3 sequences listed, more than 45% are singletons. No antigen is known for these receptors. The sample consisted of blood. Every receptor here comes from a girl under 18 with multiple sclerosis.

This chain links TRBV29-1 with TRBJ2-1; 8 nucleotides match TRBD2. CDR1 is SQVTM, CDR2 ANQGSEA, per germline. CDR3 length: 17 residues. Trimming at V came to 4 bases and at J to 5 bases, leaving 16 bases not matched to a gene. The CDR3 nucleotides are TGCAGCGTTGTGGGGGGTGGTAGGGGACTAGGTCACAATGAGCAGTTCTTC. Protein product: CSVVGGGRGLGHNEQFF.

The chain is built from TRBV20-1 and TRBJ2-7; 8 positions match TRBD2. The CDR3 loop spans 15 amino acids. Germline CDR1 DFQATT, CDR2 SNEGSKA (reference sequence). V trimming: 0 bases; J trimming: 4 bases; junction bases outside the gene matches: 8. CDR3 amino acids: CSAREGGEREYEQYF. CDR3 bases: TGCAGTGCTAGAGAGGGAGGCGAGCGGGAGTACGAGCAGTACTTC.

This clonotype occurred a few times. The rearrangement links TRBV7-2 to TRBJ2-5; either TRBD1 or TRBD2 may fit D (5 bases each). Per germline, CDR1 SGHTA and CDR2 FQGNSA. The CDR3 covers 13 residues. V lost 9 bases, J lost 3 bases, and 14 bases lay in between. The CDR3 region is CASLVGPKETQYF. CDR3 nucleotide sequence: TGTGCCAGTCTGGTGGGACCGAAAGAGACCCAGTACTTC.

Turning to this clonotype: The junction and the germline gene differ at one end; a read error may be behind it. The J gene is TRBJ2-7, the V gene TRBV6-5; maybe TRBD2 (5 bases). Germline V gene lookup returns CDR1 MNHEY and CDR2 SVGAGI. The length of the CDR3 is 13 residues. DNA of the CDR3: TGTGCCGGCAGAGGGAACAACAAATACGAGCAGTACTTC. Translating gives CAGRGNNKYEQYF.

J is TRBJ2-3 and V is TRBV9, with 8 bases fitting TRBD1. Trimming took 6 bases from V and 3 from J; bases not matched to a gene: 9. The CDR3 is made up of 15 amino acids. Germline CDR1 SGDLS, CDR2 YYNGEE. CDR3: CASKQGATGTDTQYF. CDR3 DNA: TGTGCCAGCAAGCAGGGGGCGACGGGTACAGATACGCAGTATTTT.

The J gene is TRBJ1-2, the V gene TRBV20-1; D is unclear. Trimming stripped 6 bases from V and 4 bases from J, with 18 bases between. The length of the CDR3 is 14 residues. Germline values: CDR1 DFQATT, CDR2 SNEGSKA (reference sequence). CDR3 DNA: TGCAGTGCCCCAGGTGGGGTACTCCCCTATGGCTACACCTTC. As protein: CSAPGGVLPYGYTF.

This clonotype was seen only a few times. CDR3 in amino acids: CSPAGGGLQRSSPYEQYF. For the CDR3, the DNA is TGCAGCCCCGCGGGGGGAGGACTTCAGCGTAGTAGTCCCTACGAGCAGTACTTC. The genes are TRBV29-1 and TRBJ2-7; 8 bases fit TRBD2. Germline CDR1 SQVTM, CDR2 ANQGSEA. V trimming: 8 bases; J trimming: 2 bases; junction bases outside the gene matches: 23. CDR3 length: 18 residues.

This clonotype was found a few times. This chain links TRBV9 with TRBJ2-1, with 8 bases that match TRBD2. There are 16 residues in the CDR3. Germline CDR1 reads SGDLS; CDR2 reads YYNGEE. The V segment lost 3 bases and the J segment 5 bases; nucleotides outside the gene matches: 10. The DNA for the CDR3 is TGTGCCAGCAGCGCTCGCCCCTTAGCGGGACACAATGAGCAGTTCTTC. It specifies CASSARPLAGHNEQFF.

This clonotype was counted many times. The chain has TRBV28 and TRBJ2-1; D possibly corresponds to TRBD2 (6 bases). Germline CDR1 is MDHEN and CDR2 is SYDVKM. The CDR3 is 17 residues long. The V and J ends lost 2 bases and 9 bases respectively, with 23 bases between them. DNA for the CDR3: TGTGCCAGCAGTTTAGAGGGCGCGGCAGGCCAGGAGGGTGAGCAGTTCTTC. Translating gives CASSLEGAAGQEGEQFF.

The rearrangement uses TRBV6-2 or TRBV6-3 and TRBJ2-1, with 14 bases matching TRBD2. The CDR3 runs to 15 residues. Germline CDR1 reads MNHEY; CDR2 reads SVGEGT. The V segment lost 2 bases and the J segment 9 bases; nucleotides outside the gene matches: 3. In DNA form, the CDR3 reads TGTGCCAGCAGTTACGGGACTAGCGGGAGAGGTGAGCAGTTCTTC. Its protein is CASSYGTSGRGEQFF.

The V call is TRBV20-1, the J call TRBJ2-5, with 14 bases that match TRBD2. CDR1 and CDR2 (germline): DFQATT, SNEGSKA (reference sequence). CDR3 length: 13 residues. CDR3 sequence: CSAGTSGSETQYF. CDR3 DNA sequence: TGCAGCGCCGGGACTAGCGGGAGTGAGACCCAGTACTTC.

The chain carries TRBV7-6 and TRBJ2-1; the match to TRBD2 covers 10 bases. The CDR3 is made up of 20 amino acids. CDR1 and CDR2 from the germline V gene are SGHVS and FNYEAQ. V dropped 5 bases and J dropped 4; count of bases not matched to a gene: 20. Here the CDR3 reads CASSPRPMSSGSLGYNEQFF. The CDR3 DNA reads as TGTGCCAGCAGCCCCAGGCCTATGTCTAGCGGGAGTTTGGGTTACAATGAGCAGTTCTTC.

The rearrangement uses TRBV7-9 and TRBJ2-1; 8 positions match TRBD1. V dropped 5 bases and J dropped 5; count of bases not matched to a gene: 8. CDR1 and CDR2 from the germline V gene are SEHNR and FQNEAQ (reference sequence). CDR3 length: 15 amino acids. The DNA of the CDR3 is TGTGCCAGCAGCAATGGACAGGGAAGGCACAATGAGCAGTTCTTC. It yields the protein CASSNGQGRHNEQFF.

V gene TRBV15 combines with J gene TRBJ2-3; a possible D gene is TRBD2 (6 bases). This CDR3 has 16 amino acids. Germline loops: CDR1 LNHNV, CDR2 YYDKDF (reference sequence). Between the trimmed V and J ends, which lost 0 bases and 3 bases, there was a span of 13 bases. The CDR3 loop reads CATSRDRGSGTDTQYF. CDR3 bases: TGTGCCACCAGCAGAGATCGGGGTAGCGGAACAGATACGCAGTATTTT.

This chain uses TRBV29-1 with TRBJ2-3, with TRBD1 matching over 8 bases. The CDR3 totals 13 residues. V dropped 6 bases and J dropped 0; count of bases not matched to a gene: 2. Per germline, CDR1 SQVTM and CDR2 ANQGSEA. The CDR3 protein is CSVWTGSTDTQYF. In DNA, the CDR3 is TGCAGCGTCTGGACAGGGAGCACAGATACGCAGTATTTT.

The chain joins TRBV27 to TRBJ1-1, with D maybe TRBD1 (5 bases). The CDR3 totals 14 residues. With 6 bases removed from V and 3 bases from J, the gap between germline ends came to 14 bases. Germline loops: CDR1 MNHEY, CDR2 SMNVEV (reference sequence). Written as DNA, the CDR3 is TGTGCCAGCAGAGTGGGGTACAGGCACACTGAAGCTTTCTTT. Translated: CASRVGYRHTEAFF.

This clonotype showed up just once. A read error may produce the germline difference seen at one junction end. The rearrangement uses TRBV4-1 and TRBJ1-4, with D perhaps TRBD1 (6 bases). This CDR3 region has 14 residues. Germline V gene sequence: CDR1 MGHRA, CDR2 YSYEKL. CDR3 sequence reads: CTSSQERTDEKLFF. Written as DNA, the CDR3 is TGCACCAGCAGCCAAGAGAGGACAGACGAAAAACTGTTTTTT.

This sequence joins TRBV6-1 and TRBJ2-3, with 14 bases lining up with TRBD2. Losses at the gene ends were 5 bases for V and 3 bases for J; bases not matched to a gene: 10. In germline, CDR1 is MNHNS, CDR2 SASEGT. This CDR3 is built from 18 residues. Here the CDR3 reads CASSIRTSGRPGTDTQYF. CDR3 in DNA: TGTGCCAGCAGTATCCGGACTAGCGGGAGGCCAGGAACAGATACGCAGTATTTT.

V and J are TRBV10-3 and TRBJ2-3, with D tentatively TRBD2 (6 bases). Germline V lookup: CDR1 ENHRY, CDR2 SYGVKD. The V end was cut by 6 bases, the J end by 1 base, with 11 bases between. The CDR3 contains 14 residues. The CDR3 reads CAISKGEGTDTQYF. CDR3 nucleotides: TGTGCCATCAGCAAAGGGGAGGGCACAGATACGCAGTATTTT.

The chain carries TRBV3-1 and TRBJ1-5; possibly TRBD1 for D (5 bases). The CDR3 is 16 residues long. Germline V gene sequence: CDR1 LGHDT, CDR2 YNNKEL (reference sequence). V gave up 0 bases and J gave up 3 bases, with 12 bases separating them. CDR3 nucleotides: TGTGCCAGCAGCCAAGATTTTCGGGGGATCAATCAGCCCCAGCATTTT. It yields the protein CASSQDFRGINQPQHF.

This chain uses TRBV10-3 with TRBJ1-2; unclear D gene. The CDR3 sequence is 13 residues long. V lost 3 bases, J lost 4 bases, and 9 bases lay in between. Germline CDR1 is ENHRY and CDR2 is SYGVKD. The CDR3 coding sequence is TGTGCCATCAGTGAAAGCGATAGCTATGGCTACACCTTC. Amino acids: CAISESDSYGYTF.

This chain uses TRBV6-2 or TRBV6-3 with TRBJ1-2; 8 nucleotides match TRBD1. The CDR3 consists of 15 residues. CDR1 is MNHEY and CDR2 is SVGEGT in the germline V gene. V trimming: 6 bases; J trimming: 3 bases; junction bases outside the gene matches: 9. CDR3 sequence (DNA): TGTGCCAGCAGCAGTCGGGACAGGCGGGACTATGGCTACACCTTC. Protein: CASSSRDRRDYGYTF.

This clonotype turned up a few times. J is TRBJ2-5 and V is TRBV28, with 7 bases aligning to TRBD2. The germline V gene has CDR1 MDHEN and CDR2 SYDVKM. V trimming: 6 bases; J trimming: 1 base; junction bases outside the gene matches: 11. The CDR3 loop spans 16 amino acids. CDR3: CASRSRGGGFQETQYF. The CDR3 nucleotides read TGTGCCAGCAGGTCACGGGGCGGGGGATTCCAAGAGACCCAGTACTTC. Supplemented by reference TRBV28 and TRBJ2-5, the full variable domain reads DVKVTQSSRYLVKRTGEKVFLECVQDMDHENMFWYRQDPGLGLRLIYFSYDVKMKEKGDIPEGYSVSREKKERFSLILESASTNQTSMYLCASRSRGGGFQETQYFGPGTRLLVL.

This chain joins TRBV29-1 and TRBJ2-1; 9 bases align to TRBD2. Germline V gives CDR1 SQVTM, CDR2 ANQGSEA. Trimming cost V 3 bases and J 0 bases; bases outside gene matches: 6. This CDR3 spans 16 amino acids. This CDR3 reads CSVEGLADSSYNEQFF. DNA for the CDR3: TGCAGCGTTGAGGGACTAGCAGACAGCTCCTACAATGAGCAGTTCTTC.